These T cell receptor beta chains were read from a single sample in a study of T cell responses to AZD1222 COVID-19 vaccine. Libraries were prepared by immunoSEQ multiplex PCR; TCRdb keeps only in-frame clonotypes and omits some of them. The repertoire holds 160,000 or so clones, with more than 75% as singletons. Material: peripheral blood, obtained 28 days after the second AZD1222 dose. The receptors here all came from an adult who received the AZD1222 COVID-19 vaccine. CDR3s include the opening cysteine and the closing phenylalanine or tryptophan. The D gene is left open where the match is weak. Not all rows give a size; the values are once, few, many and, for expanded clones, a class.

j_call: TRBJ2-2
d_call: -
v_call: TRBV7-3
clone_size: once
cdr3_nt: TGTGCCAGCAGCTCCCAACCAGGGCACACCGGGGAGCTGTTTTTT
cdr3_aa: CASSSQPGHTGELFF

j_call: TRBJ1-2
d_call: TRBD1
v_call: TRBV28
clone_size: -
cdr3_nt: TGTGCCAGCAGTGACCGGGACAGGGGAATAAGAGGGTATGGCTACACCTTC
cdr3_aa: CASSDRDRGIRGYGYTF

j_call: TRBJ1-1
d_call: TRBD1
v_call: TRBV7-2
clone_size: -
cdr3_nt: TGTGCCAGCAGCGACTTGGGACAGGTGAACACTGAAGCTTTCTTT
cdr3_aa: CASSDLGQVNTEAFF

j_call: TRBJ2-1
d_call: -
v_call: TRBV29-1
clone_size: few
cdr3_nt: TGCAGCGTTGATCGAGGAGGACTGAGCTCCTACAATGAGCAGTTCTTC
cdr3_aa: CSVDRGGLSSYNEQFF

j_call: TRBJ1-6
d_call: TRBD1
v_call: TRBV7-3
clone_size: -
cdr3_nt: TGTGCCAGCAGCGCAGACAGGGGCAATTCACCCCTCCACTTT
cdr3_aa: CASSADRGNSPLHF

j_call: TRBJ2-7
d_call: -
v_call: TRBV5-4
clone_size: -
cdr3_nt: TGTGCCAGCAGCTTGATGAGGGTCCGGGCCAACTACGAGCAGTACTTC
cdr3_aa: CASSLMRVRANYEQYF

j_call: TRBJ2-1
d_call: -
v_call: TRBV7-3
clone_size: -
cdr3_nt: TGTGCCAGCAGCGCCTCCAACAATGAGCAGTTCTTC
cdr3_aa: CASSASNNEQFF

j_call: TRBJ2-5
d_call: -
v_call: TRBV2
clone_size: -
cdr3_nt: TGTGCCAGCAGGGAGGGACTCGTCATAGGGGAGACCCAGTACTTC
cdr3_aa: CASREGLVIGETQYF

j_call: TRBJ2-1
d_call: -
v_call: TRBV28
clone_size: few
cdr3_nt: TGTGCCAGTAATGAGATCGGGGTCAATGAGCAGTTCTTC
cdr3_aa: CASNEIGVNEQFF

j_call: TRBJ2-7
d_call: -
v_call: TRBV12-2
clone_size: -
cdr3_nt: TGTGCAAGTCGCTTAGAAGAGACAGAAGTCGTCTACGAGCAGTACTTC
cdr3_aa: CASRLEETEVVYEQYF

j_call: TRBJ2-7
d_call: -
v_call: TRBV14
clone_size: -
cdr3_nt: TGTGCCAGCAGCCACCAGACTTATTACGAGCAGTACTTC
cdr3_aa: CASSHQTYYEQYF

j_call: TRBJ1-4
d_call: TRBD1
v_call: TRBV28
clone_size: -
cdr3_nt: TGTGCCAGCAGTGCCGGGACAGGGAGTCTTGAAAAACTGTTTTTT
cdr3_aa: CASSAGTGSLEKLFF

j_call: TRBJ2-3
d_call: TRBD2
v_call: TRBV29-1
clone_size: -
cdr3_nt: TGCAGCGTTGTCCCCAGCGGGAGTTGGACAGATACGCAGTATTTT
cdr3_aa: CSVVPSGSWTDTQYF

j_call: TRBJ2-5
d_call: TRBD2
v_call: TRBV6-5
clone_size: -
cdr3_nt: TGTGCCAGCAGTTACGGTGCGGGAGTTAGGGAGACCCAGTACTTC
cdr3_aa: CASSYGAGVRETQYF

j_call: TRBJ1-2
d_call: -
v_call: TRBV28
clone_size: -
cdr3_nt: TGTGCCAGCAGCATACTTAACTATGGCTACACCTTC
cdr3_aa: CASSILNYGYTF

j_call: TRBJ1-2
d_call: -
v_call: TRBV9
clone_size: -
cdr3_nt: TGTGCCAGCAGCGTAGATCAGGGTGGCGGCTACACCTTC
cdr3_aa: CASSVDQGGGYTF

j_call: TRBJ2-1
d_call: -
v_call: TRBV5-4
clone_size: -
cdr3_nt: TGTGCCAGCAGCCCACTGAGGGGACCCCAGTTCTTC
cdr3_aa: CASSPLRGPQFF

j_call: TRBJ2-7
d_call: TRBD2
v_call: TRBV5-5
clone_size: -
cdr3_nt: TGTGCCAGCAGCTTGATGGGAGGGCCTTACGAGCAGTACTTC
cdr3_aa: CASSLMGGPYEQYF

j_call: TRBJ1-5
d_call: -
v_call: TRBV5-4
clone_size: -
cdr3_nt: TGTGCCAGCAGCTTGGATCAGGGGATCAATCAGCCCCAGCATTTT
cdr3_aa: CASSLDQGINQPQHF

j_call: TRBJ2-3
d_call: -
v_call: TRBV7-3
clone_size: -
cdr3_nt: TGTGCCAGCAGCTTGGGGCGGGCAGGTACAGATACGCAGTATTTT
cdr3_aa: CASSLGRAGTDTQYF

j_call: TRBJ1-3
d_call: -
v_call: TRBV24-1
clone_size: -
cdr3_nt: TGTGCCACCAGGGTAAGCTCTGGAAACACCATATATTTT
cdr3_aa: CATRVSSGNTIYF

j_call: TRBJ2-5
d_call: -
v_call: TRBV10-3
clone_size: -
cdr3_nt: TGTGCCATCAGTGAGTCGGGTGAGACCCAGTACTTC
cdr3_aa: CAISESGETQYF

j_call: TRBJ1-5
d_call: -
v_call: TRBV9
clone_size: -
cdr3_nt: TGTGCCAGCAGCGTAGGTTGGCGTCAGCCCCAGCATTTT
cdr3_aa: CASSVGWRQPQHF

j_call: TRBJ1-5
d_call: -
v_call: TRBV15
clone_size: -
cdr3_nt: TGTGCCACCAGCAGAGAGTCGGGGTATCAGCCCCAGCATTTT
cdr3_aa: CATSRESGYQPQHF

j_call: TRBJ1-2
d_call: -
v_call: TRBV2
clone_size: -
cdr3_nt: TGTGCCAGCAGTGGAGGGGCCCAGGGCTACACCTTC
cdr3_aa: CASSGGAQGYTF

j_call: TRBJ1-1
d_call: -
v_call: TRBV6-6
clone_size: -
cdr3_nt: TGTGCCAGCGCTTCACAGGGGAACACTGAAGCTTTCTTT
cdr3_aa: CASASQGNTEAFF

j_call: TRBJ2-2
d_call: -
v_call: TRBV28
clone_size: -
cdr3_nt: TGTGCCAGCATAACAGGGGCGGGGATCGGGGAGCTGTTTTTT
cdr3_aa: CASITGAGIGELFF

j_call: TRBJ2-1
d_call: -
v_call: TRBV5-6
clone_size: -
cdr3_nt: TGTGCCAGCACCATACAGGGGAAGCGGGACGAGTTCTTC
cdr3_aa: CASTIQGKRDEFF

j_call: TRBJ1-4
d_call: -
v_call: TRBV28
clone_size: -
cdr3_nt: TGTGCCAGCAGACAGGGTAGTTCTAATGAAAAACTGTTTTTT
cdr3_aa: CASRQGSSNEKLFF

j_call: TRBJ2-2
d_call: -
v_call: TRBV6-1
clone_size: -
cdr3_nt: TGTGCCAGCAGGGCGAACACCGGGGAGCTGTTTTTT
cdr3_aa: CASRANTGELFF

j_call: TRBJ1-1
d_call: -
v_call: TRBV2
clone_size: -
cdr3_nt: TGTGCCAGCTCGGGGGGCGTTGGAAGCTTCTTT
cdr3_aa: CASSGGVGSFF

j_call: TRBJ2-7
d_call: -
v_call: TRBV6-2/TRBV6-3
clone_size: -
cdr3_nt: TGTGCCAGCAGTTACTCGCGGCACGAGCAGTACTTC
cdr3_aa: CASSYSRHEQYF

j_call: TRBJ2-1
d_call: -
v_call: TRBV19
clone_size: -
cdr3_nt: TGTGCCATTGCAAGGAGGCCGAACAATGAGCAGTTCTTC
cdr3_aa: CAIARRPNNEQFF

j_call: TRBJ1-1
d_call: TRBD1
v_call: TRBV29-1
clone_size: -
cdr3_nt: TGCAGCGTTGAAGGACAGGGACTTGCTGAAGCTTTCTTT
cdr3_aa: CSVEGQGLAEAFF

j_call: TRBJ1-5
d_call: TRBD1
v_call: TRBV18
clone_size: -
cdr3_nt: TGTGCCAGCTCCCCGGACAGGGTGCAGCCCCAGCATTTT
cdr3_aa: CASSPDRVQPQHF

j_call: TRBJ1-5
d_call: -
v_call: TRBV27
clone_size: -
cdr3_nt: TGTGCCAGCAGTCCACACCAGGGATATAGCAATCAGCCCCAGCATTTT
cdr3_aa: CASSPHQGYSNQPQHF

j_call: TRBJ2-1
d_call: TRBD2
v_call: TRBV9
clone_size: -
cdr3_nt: TGTGCCAGCAGCGTAGAGATAGCGGGAGGACCCCTAATGAGGAATGAGCAGTTCTTC
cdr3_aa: CASSVEIAGGPLMRNEQFF

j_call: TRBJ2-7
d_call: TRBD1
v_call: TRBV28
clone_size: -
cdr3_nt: TGTGCCAGCAGTTCCCCAACCGGACAGGGTTCCCACGAGCAGTACTTC
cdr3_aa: CASSSPTGQGSHEQYF

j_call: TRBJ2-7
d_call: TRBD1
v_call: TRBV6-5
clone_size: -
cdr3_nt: TGTGCCAGCAGTTACGGGACAGGAGGTAGCGAGCAGTACTTC
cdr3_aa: CASSYGTGGSEQYF